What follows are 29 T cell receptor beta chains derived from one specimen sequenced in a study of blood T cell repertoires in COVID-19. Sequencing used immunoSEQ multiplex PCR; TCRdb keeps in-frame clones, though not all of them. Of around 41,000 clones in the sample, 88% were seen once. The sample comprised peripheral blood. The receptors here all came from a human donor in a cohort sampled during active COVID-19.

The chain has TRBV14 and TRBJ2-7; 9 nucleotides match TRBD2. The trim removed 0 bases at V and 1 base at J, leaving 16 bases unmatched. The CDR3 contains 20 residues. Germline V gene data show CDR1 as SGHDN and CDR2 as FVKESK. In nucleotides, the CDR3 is TGTGCCAGCAGCCAAGATTGGACTCCTAGCGGGGCCCCTTGGTCCTACGAGCAGTACTTC. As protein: CASSQDWTPSGAPWSYEQYF.

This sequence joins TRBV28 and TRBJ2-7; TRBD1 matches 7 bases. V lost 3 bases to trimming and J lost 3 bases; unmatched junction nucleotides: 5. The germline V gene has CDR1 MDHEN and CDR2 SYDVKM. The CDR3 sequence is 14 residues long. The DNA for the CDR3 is TGTGCCAGCAGTTTCAGGGGGACCTTCTACGAGCAGTACTTC. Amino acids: CASSFRGTFYEQYF.

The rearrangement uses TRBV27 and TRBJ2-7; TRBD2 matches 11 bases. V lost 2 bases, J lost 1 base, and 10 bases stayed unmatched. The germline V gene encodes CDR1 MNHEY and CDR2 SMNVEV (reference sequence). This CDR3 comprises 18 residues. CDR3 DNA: TGTGCCAGCAGTTTAAGTAAACTAGCGGGAGTAGGGTCCTACGAGCAGTACTTC. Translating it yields CASSLSKLAGVGSYEQYF.

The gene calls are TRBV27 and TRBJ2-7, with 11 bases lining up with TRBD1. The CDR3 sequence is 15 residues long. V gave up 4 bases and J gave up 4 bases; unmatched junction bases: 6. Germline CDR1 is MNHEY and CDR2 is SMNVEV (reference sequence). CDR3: CASSSRDRGNYEQYF. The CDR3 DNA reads TGTGCCAGCAGTTCTAGGGACAGGGGGAATTACGAGCAGTACTTC.

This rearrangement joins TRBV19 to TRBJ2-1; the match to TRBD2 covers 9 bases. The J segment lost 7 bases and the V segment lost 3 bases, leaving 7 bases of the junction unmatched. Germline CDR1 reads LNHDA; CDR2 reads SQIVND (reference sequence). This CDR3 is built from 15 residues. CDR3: CASSIIAGVGNEQFF. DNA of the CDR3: TGTGCCAGTAGTATCATAGCGGGAGTGGGTAATGAGCAGTTCTTC.

CDR3 region: CATSRDRTAQGNTIYF. CDR3 bases: TGTGCCACCAGCAGAGATAGGACTGCCCAGGGAAACACCATATATTTT. The rearrangement joins TRBV15 to TRBJ1-3; no definite D call. This CDR3 is built from 16 residues. CDR1 and CDR2 from the germline V gene are LNHNV and YYDKDF (reference sequence). Trimming pared 0 bases from V and 4 bases from J, leaving 13 bases between.

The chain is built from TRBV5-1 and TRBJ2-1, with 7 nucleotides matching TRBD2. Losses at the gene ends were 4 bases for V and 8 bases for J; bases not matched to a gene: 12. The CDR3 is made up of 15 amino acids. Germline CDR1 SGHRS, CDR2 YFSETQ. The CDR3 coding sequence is TGCGCCAGCAGCCCCGGAGCGGGAAGGGGCGATGAGCAGTTCTTC. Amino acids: CASSPGAGRGDEQFF.

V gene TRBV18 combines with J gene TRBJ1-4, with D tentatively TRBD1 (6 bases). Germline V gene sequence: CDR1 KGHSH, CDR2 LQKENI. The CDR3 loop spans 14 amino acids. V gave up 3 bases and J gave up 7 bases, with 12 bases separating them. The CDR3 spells CASSPTGGSEKLFF. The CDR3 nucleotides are TGTGCCAGCTCACCGACAGGAGGTAGTGAAAAACTGTTTTTT.

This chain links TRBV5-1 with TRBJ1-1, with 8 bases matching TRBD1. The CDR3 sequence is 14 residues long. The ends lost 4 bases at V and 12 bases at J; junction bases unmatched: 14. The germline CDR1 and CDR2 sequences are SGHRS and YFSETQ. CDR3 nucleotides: TGCGCCAGCAGCACAAGGACAGGGCTCATGGGGACTTTCTTT. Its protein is CASSTRTGLMGTFF. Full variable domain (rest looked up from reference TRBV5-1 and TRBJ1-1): KAGVTQTPRYLIKTRGQQVTLSCSPISGHRSVSWYQQTPGQGLQFLFEYFSETQRNKGNFPGRFSGRQFSNSRSEMNVSTLELGDSALYLCASSTRTGLMGTFFGQGTRLTVV.

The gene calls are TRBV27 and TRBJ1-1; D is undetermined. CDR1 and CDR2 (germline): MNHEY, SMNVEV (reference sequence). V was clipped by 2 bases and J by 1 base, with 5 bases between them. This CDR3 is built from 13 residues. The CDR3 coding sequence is TGTGCCAGCAGTTTAATAAAGAACACTGAAGCTTTCTTT. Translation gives CASSLIKNTEAFF.

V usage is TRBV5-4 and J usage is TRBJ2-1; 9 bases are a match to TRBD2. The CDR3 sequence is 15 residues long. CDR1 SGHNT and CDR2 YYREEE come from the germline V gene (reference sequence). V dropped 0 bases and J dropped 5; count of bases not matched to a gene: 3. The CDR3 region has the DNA TGTGCCAGCAGCTTGGATCTAGCGGGAAACAATGAGCAGTTCTTC. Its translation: CASSLDLAGNNEQFF.

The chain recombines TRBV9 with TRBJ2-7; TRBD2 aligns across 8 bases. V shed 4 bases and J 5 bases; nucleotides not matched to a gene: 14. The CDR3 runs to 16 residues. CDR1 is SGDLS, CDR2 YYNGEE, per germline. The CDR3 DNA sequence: TGTGCCAGCAGCATGACACCGGGAGGGTCTTTGGACGAGCAGTACTTC. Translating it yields CASSMTPGGSLDEQYF.

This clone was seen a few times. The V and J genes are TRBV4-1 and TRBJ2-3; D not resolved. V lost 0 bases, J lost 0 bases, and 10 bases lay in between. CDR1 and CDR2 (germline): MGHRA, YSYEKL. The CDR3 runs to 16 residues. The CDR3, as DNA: TGCGCCAGCAGCCAAGATGTTGAGGCTAGCACAGATACGCAGTATTTT. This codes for CASSQDVEASTDTQYF.

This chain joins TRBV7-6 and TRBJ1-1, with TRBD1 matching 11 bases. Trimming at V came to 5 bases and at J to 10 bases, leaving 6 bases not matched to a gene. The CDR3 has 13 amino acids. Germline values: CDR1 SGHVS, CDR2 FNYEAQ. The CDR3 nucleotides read TGTGCCAGCAGCACGGGACAGGGGGGGGGAGCTTTCTTT. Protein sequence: CASSTGQGGGAFF.

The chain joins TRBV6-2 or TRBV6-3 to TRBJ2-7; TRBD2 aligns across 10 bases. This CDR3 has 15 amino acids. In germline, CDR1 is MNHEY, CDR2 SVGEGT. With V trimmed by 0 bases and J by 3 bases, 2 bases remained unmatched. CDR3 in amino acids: CASSYSRTSGYEQYF. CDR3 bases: TGTGCCAGCAGTTACTCGCGGACTAGCGGCTACGAGCAGTACTTC.

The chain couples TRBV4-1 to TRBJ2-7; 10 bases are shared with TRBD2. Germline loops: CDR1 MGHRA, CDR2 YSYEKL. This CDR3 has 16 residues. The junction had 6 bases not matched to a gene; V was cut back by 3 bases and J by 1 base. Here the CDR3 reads CASSQLLAGSSYEQYF. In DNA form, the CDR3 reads TGCGCCAGCAGCCAGCTACTAGCGGGGAGTTCCTACGAGCAGTACTTC.

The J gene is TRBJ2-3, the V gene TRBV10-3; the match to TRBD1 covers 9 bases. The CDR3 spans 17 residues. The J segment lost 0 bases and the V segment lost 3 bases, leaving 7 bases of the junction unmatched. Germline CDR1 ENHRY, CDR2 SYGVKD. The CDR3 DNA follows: TGTGCCATCAGTGACAACGGACAGGGGCAAAGCACAGATACGCAGTATTTT. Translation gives CAISDNGQGQSTDTQYF.

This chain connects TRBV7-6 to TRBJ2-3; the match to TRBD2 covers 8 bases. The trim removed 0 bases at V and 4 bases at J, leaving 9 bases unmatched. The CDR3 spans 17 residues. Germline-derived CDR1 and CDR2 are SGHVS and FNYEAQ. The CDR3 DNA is TGTGCCAGCAGCTTAGCGCTTCCGGGAGCGGGGGCAGATACGCAGTATTTT. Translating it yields CASSLALPGAGADTQYF.

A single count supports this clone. As DNA, the CDR3 is TGTGCCAGCAGGAGAAAAGAGCGGACAGACTATGGCTACACCTTC. It codes for CASRRKERTDYGYTF. J is TRBJ1-2 and V is TRBV6-4; TRBD1 might be the D (6 bases). The germline V gene has CDR1 MRHNA and CDR2 SNTAGT. The CDR3 runs 15 residues. The V and J ends lost 6 bases and 3 bases respectively, with 17 bases between them.

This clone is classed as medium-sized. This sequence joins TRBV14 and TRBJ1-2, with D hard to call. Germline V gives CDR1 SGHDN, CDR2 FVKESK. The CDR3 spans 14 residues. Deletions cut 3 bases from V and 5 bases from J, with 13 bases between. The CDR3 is CASSHGLGRYGYTF. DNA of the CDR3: TGTGCCAGCAGCCACGGTCTGGGGAGATATGGCTACACCTTC. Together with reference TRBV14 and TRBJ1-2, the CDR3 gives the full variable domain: EAGVTQFPSHSVIEKGQTVTLRCDPISGHDNLYWYRRVMGKEIKFLLHFVKESKQDESGMPNNRFLAERTGGTYSTLKVQPAELEDSGVYFCASSHGLGRYGYTFGSGTRLTVV.

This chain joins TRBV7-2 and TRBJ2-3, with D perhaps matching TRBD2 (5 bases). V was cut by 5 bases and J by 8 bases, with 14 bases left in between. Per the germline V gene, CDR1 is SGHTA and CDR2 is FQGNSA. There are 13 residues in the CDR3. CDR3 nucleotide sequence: TGTGCCAGCAGCCCCCATGGTGGAGGTACGCAGTATTTT. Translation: CASSPHGGGTQYF.

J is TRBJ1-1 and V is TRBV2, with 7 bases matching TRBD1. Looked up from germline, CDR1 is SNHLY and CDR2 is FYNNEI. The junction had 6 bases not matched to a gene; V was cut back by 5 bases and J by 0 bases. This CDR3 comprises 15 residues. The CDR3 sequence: CASSTKQGMNTEAFF. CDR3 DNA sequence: TGTGCCAGCAGTACGAAACAGGGGATGAACACTGAAGCTTTCTTT. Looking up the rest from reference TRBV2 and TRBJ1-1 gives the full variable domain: EPEVTQTPSHQVTQMGQEVILRCVPISNHLYFYWYRQILGQKVEFLVSFYNNEISEKSEIFDDQFSVERPDGSNFTLKIRSTKLEDSAMYFCASSTKQGMNTEAFFGQGTRLTVV.

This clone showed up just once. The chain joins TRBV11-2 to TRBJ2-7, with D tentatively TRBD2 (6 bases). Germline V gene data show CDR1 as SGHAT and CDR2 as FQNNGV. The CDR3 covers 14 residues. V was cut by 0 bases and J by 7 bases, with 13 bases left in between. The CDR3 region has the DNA TGTGCCAGCAGCTTAGAATTTAGCGGTGCGGAGCAGTACTTC. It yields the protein CASSLEFSGAEQYF.

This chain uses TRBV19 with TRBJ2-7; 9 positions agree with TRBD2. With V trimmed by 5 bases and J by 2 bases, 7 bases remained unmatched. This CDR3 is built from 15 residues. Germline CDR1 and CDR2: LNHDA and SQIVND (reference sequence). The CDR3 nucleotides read TGTGCCAGTAGTGTCAGGCGGACTAGCGCCTACGAGCAGTACTTC. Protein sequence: CASSVRRTSAYEQYF.

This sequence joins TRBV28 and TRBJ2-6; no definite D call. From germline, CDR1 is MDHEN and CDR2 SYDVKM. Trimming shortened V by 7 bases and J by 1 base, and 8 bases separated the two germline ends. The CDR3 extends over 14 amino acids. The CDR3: CASIPGSGANVLTF. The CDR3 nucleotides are TGTGCCAGCATACCCGGGTCTGGGGCCAACGTCCTGACTTTC.

CDR3 sequence reads: CASSEEDRGGTGELFF. The CDR3 DNA is TGTGCCAGCAGTGAAGAAGACAGGGGCGGCACCGGGGAGCTGTTTTTT. This chain connects TRBV5-6 to TRBJ2-2; 8 bases map to TRBD1. The V segment lost 5 bases and the J segment 4 bases; nucleotides outside the gene matches: 10. The CDR3 covers 16 residues. The germline CDR1 and CDR2 sequences are SGHDT and YYEEEE.

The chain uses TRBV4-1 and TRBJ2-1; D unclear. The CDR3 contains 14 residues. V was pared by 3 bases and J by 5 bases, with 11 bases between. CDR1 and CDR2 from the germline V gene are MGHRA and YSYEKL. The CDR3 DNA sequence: TGCGCCAGCAGCCAGAAGGCTAGTGACAATGAGCAGTTCTTC. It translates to CASSQKASDNEQFF.

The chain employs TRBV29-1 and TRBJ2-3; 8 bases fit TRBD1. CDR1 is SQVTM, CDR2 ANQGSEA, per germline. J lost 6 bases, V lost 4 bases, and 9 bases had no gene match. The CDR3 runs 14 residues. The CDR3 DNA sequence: TGCAGCGTTGGTTCCAGGGGGCTGGTCGATACGCAGTATTTT. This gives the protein CSVGSRGLVDTQYF.

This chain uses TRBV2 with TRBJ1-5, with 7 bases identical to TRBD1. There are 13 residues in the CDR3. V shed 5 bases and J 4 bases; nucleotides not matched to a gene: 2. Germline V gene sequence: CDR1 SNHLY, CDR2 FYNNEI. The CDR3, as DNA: TGTGCCAGCAGTATACAGGGGAATCAGCCCCAGCATTTT. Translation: CASSIQGNQPQHF.